This T cell receptor beta chain emerged from a study of long-term antiretroviral therapy in people with HIV. V lost 4 bases, J lost 5 bases, and 21 bases lay in between. This CDR3 comprises 16 residues. Germline values: CDR1 SGHNT, CDR2 YYREEE (reference sequence). Investigators performed immunoSEQ version v3.0 at survey level. Some clones are missing from TCRdb's copy, which holds only in-frame ones; the method was immunoSEQ multiplex PCR. In the table there are 30,000 to 40,000 clones, 80% to 85% of which are singletons. The TCR was taken from a man in his late teens or twenties with HIV. Sequencing used unsorted PBMCs, obtained 1.5 years after starting antiretroviral therapy. The chain is built from TRBV5-4 and TRBJ1-2, with D possibly matching TRBD1 (5 bases). As DNA, the CDR3 is TGTGCCAGCAGCATTAACCGGGACTTACTACTATATGGCTACACCTTC. This codes for CASSINRDLLLYGYTF.